The clone carrying this T cell receptor beta chain was counted once. Its antigen is undetermined. This specimen belongs to a study of cytomegalovirus exposure and HLA in healthy donors. In the PCR, 60 Vbeta and 13 Jbeta primers were used. Produced via immunoSEQ multiplex PCR; TCRdb's table is partial and in-frame only. The data show some 190,000 clones, over 80% seen once. Study findings and constraints: Altogether, 160 or so TCR beta chains were recorded as cytomegalovirus-associated.

The CDR3 runs 12 residues. V lost 0 bases to trimming and J lost 7 bases, with 9 bases between them. Germline V CDR1 and CDR2: SQVTM, ANQGSEA. The gene calls are TRBV29-1 and TRBJ1-2; no reliable D call. The sequenced sample was PBMCs. This clonotype was obtained from a girl aged 5-17 years in good health and CMV-seropositive. The CDR3: CSVEDTVGGYTF. The CDR3 DNA sequence: TGCAGCGTTGAAGACACAGTGGGTGGCTACACCTTC.